This TCR beta chain was observed in a study of blood T cell repertoires in COVID-19. Background on the study: Whether acute or convalescent, the COVID-19 samples came from the United States, Italy and Spain. The analysed material was cDNA or gDNA that came from T cells, B-cell-depleted T cells, or PBMCs.

While infection was still active, Seattle patients were enrolled and then followed longitudinally. Per the study methods: Counts of nucleated cells, estimated from reference gene primer amplification, were obtained. Sequencing was performed with immunoSEQ multiplex PCR; in TCRdb, only in-frame clones are kept and a portion is missing. V and J calls and clone size follow that table, whereas D and trimming were derived from the DNA. The sample holds 100,000 to 150,000 clones, 80% to 95% seen once. This CDR3 comprises 15 residues. V lost 4 bases and J lost 5, with 18 bases in between. Germline lookup yields CDR1 MNHEY and CDR2 SMNVEV (reference sequence).

Material for sequencing was peripheral blood. This chain connects TRBV27 to TRBJ2-7; D might be TRBD1 (5 bases). The TCR comes from a man aged 50-59 years with COVID-19, enrolled during active disease. CDR3 sequence (DNA): TGTGCCAGCAGTTCGCAGGGCCAGGGCTTAAACGAGCAGTACTTC. Its protein product is CASSSQGQGLNEQYF.